The 3 T cell receptor beta chains below were found in one sample sequenced in a study of blood T cell repertoires in COVID-19. The assay was immunoSEQ multiplex PCR, and TCRdb's table has in-frame clones only and misses some. Among roughly 30,000 clones, around 73% were seen once, and the ten largest hold less than 9%. The sample taken for sequencing was peripheral blood. The receptors come from a woman in her fifties or sixties with acute or convalescent COVID-19.

The chain employs TRBV3-1 (or the pseudogene TRBV3-2) and TRBJ1-2; 7 nucleotides line up with TRBD1. The V segment lost 0 bases and the J segment 8 bases; nucleotides outside the gene matches: 6. CDR1 and CDR2 (germline): LGHDT, YNNKEL (reference sequence). This CDR3 is 14 amino acids long. The DNA of the CDR3 is TGTGCCAGCAGCCAAGATCGGGCAGGGGGAGGCTACACCTTC. Protein sequence: CASSQDRAGGGYTF.

For the CDR3, the DNA is TGTGCCAGCAGTCACAGGGATGGAAACACCATATATTTT. This encodes CASSHRDGNTIYF. This chain joins TRBV12-3 or TRBV12-4 and TRBJ1-3; the D gene is possibly TRBD1 (6 bases). V was cut by 5 bases and J by 3 bases, with 8 bases left in between. The CDR3 is made up of 13 amino acids.

This clone turned up a few times. V and J are TRBV18 and TRBJ1-2, with D possibly TRBD1 on 6 matching bases. The CDR3 consists of 16 residues. The germline V gene has CDR1 KGHSH and CDR2 LQKENI. Trimming cost V 0 bases and J 6 bases, with 17 bases left between them. CDR3: CASSPPESQGNHGYTF. CDR3 bases: TGTGCCAGCTCACCACCGGAGAGCCAGGGGAATCATGGCTACACCTTC.